The 28 T cell receptor beta chains below come from one sample, sequenced in a study of human T cells and chemical hapten exposure. Time point described: patch test 2, 6 weeks after DPC sensitization. The treatment: therapeutic diphenylcyclopropenone sensitization with weekly scalp DPC. MiXCR, applied by TCRdb to the RACE reads, yields one record per CDR3 protein. Here the sample spans approximately 87,000 distinct CDR3 sequences, over 9.5% being singletons. The sequences come from whole blood, collected in connection with sensitization to the hapten diphenylcyclopropenone (DPC). The receptors here all came from a woman in her 40s with alopecia areata. Some clones in this sample may be carry-over from other donors' samples.

This chain connects TRBV7-9 to TRBJ1-2; unclear D gene. The germline V gene has CDR1 SEHNR and CDR2 FQNEAQ (reference sequence). V was trimmed by 1 base and J by 1 base, leaving 10 bases between them. This CDR3 is built from 15 residues. The CDR3 bases are TGTGCCAGCAGCTTAGAGGCGGGGATTAACTATGGCTACACCTTC. Protein sequence: CASSLEAGINYGYTF.

This clonotype was recorded at least ten times. V and J are TRBV7-9 and TRBJ1-2; D is possibly TRBD1 (5 bases). CDR3 length: 13 amino acids. Germline lookup yields CDR1 SEHNR and CDR2 FQNEAQ (reference sequence). The ends were cut back, 3 bases at V and 12 bases at J, with 17 bases in the middle. In DNA form, the CDR3 reads TGTGCCAGCAGCTTCCGGGACGGCACCTTGCACACCTTC. Amino acids: CASSFRDGTLHTF.

The chain joins TRBV3-1 to TRBJ2-1, with a tentative D call TRBD2 (6 bases). Trimming cost V 11 bases and J 7 bases, with 24 bases left between them. The CDR3 is 15 amino acids. Per germline, CDR1 LGHDT and CDR2 YNNKEL (reference sequence). CDR3 loop: CASTPSDSFWNEQFF. The CDR3 DNA reads as TGTGCCTCTACCCCTAGCGATTCATTTTGGAATGAGCAGTTCTTC.

V is TRBV18 and J is TRBJ2-6; D gene unclear. The length of the CDR3 is 15 residues. Trimming pared 8 bases from V and 0 bases from J, leaving 11 bases between. The germline gives CDR1 KGHSH, CDR2 LQKENI. The CDR3 here is CASPSGGSGANVLTF. The CDR3 DNA follows: TGTGCCAGCCCCTCGGGCGGCTCTGGGGCCAACGTCCTGACTTTC.

Ten or more counts support this clonotype. The chain couples TRBV11-2 to TRBJ1-4; D remains unclear. The CDR3 length is 15 residues. V shed 5 bases and J shed 4 bases, with 14 bases lying between them. Germline lookup yields CDR1 SGHAT and CDR2 FQNNGV. The CDR3 loop reads CASSREDEVNEKLFF. DNA for the CDR3: TGTGCCAGCAGCAGGGAGGACGAGGTTAATGAAAAACTGTTTTTT.

The chain uses TRBV7-2 and TRBJ2-7; D possibly uses TRBD1 or TRBD2 (7 bases each). The length of the CDR3 is 12 residues. Trimming removed 7 bases at V and 7 bases at J, with 14 bases between. Germline assignment: CDR1 SGHTA and CDR2 FQGNSA. The CDR3 here is CASTSQGGEQYF. The DNA for the CDR3 is TGTGCCAGCACCAGCCAGGGGGGGGAGCAGTACTTC.

J is TRBJ2-7 and V is TRBV6-6; tentatively, D is TRBD2 (6 bases). V was trimmed by 6 bases and J by 4 bases, leaving 13 bases between them. Germline V gene sequence: CDR1 MNHNY, CDR2 SVGAGI (reference sequence). The CDR3 loop spans 13 amino acids. The CDR3 sequence: CASSHSGGYEQYF. Here the CDR3 DNA reads TGTGCCAGCAGCCATAGCGGCGGATACGAGCAGTACTTC.

The chain carries TRBV15 and TRBJ1-4; tentatively, D is TRBD1 (5 bases). The CDR3 loop spans 16 amino acids. The germline V and J ends were trimmed by 2 bases and 1 base, with 11 bases remaining between them. The V gene's germline CDR1 is LNHNV and CDR2 YYDKDF (reference sequence). The CDR3: CATSRSGTETNEKLFF. The CDR3 DNA reads as TGTGCCACCAGCAGATCAGGGACGGAAACTAATGAAAAACTGTTTTTT.

V gene TRBV6-2 or TRBV6-3 combines with J gene TRBJ2-5; maybe TRBD2 (6 bases). CDR3 length: 15 amino acids. Germline V gene lookup returns CDR1 MNHEY and CDR2 SVGEGT. V lost 6 bases to trimming and J lost 3 bases, with 17 bases between them. CDR3 protein: CASSRRGSGKETQYF. The CDR3 region has the DNA TGTGCCAGCAGCCGGCGGGGCTCGGGAAAAGAGACCCAGTACTTC.

This clonotype occurred once. The genes are TRBV7-4 and TRBJ2-3, with a weak D call TRBD2 (5 bases). The V end lost 1 base, the J end lost 3 bases, and 11 bases lay between the germline ends. CDR3 length equals 15 residues. The germline CDR1 and CDR2 sequences are SGHVT and SQSDAQ. The chain's CDR3 is CASSLDGVGTDTQYF. In nucleotides, the CDR3 is TGTGCCAGCAGCTTAGACGGGGTGGGGACAGATACGCAGTATTTT.

The rearrangement joins TRBV12-3 or TRBV12-4 to TRBJ2-2, with 7 bases identical to TRBD2. This CDR3 contains 16 residues. V trimming: 3 bases; J trimming: 6 bases; junction bases outside the gene matches: 10. The CDR3 region is CASSFRAGVVAGELFF. The CDR3 DNA is TGTGCCAGCAGTTTCCGGGCGGGAGTAGTGGCCGGGGAGCTGTTTTTT.

V usage is TRBV9 and J usage is TRBJ2-7; TRBD1 matches 9 bases. V gave up 0 bases and J gave up 3 bases; unmatched junction bases: 1. The CDR3 contains 14 residues. CDR1 and CDR2 (germline): SGDLS, YYNGEE. CDR3 in DNA: TGTGCCAGCAGCGTAGCGACAGGGGGCTACGAGCAGTACTTC. Translated, it gives CASSVATGGYEQYF.

This clonotype has ten or more counts. The chain links TRBV7-2 to TRBJ1-2; D ambiguous. The germline V and J ends were trimmed by 3 bases and 7 bases, with 12 bases remaining between them. The CDR3 sequence is 13 residues long. Germline V lookup: CDR1 SGHTA, CDR2 FQGNSA. The CDR3, as DNA: TGTGCCAGCAGCTTCGGCAGCGGAAGTGGCTACACCTTC. Its translation is CASSFGSGSGYTF.

This clonotype was counted many times. The genes are TRBV29-1 and TRBJ2-1; D unresolved. The germline V gene encodes CDR1 SQVTM and CDR2 ANQGSEA. Trimming stripped 4 bases from V and 6 bases from J, with 16 bases between. The CDR3 is 14 amino acids. CDR3 bases: TGCAGCGTTGTCCGGCAGTTTGTGGGCAATGAGCAGTTCTTC. Translating gives CSVVRQFVGNEQFF.

The chain couples TRBV5-1 to TRBJ2-5; 8 nucleotides agree with TRBD1. V gave up 7 bases and J gave up 4 bases; unmatched junction bases: 6. Per germline, CDR1 SGHRS and CDR2 YFSETQ. CDR3 size: 13 residues. CDR3 sequence: CASRPTGGETQYF. The CDR3 DNA sequence: TGCGCCAGCCGACCTACAGGGGGAGAGACCCAGTACTTC.

This clonotype was counted ten times or more. V usage is TRBV20-1 and J usage is TRBJ2-1; 10 bases are shared with TRBD2. J was trimmed by 4 bases and V by 0 bases; bases with no gene match: 6. This CDR3 region has 16 residues. Germline V CDR1 and CDR2: DFQATT, SNEGSKA (reference sequence). In nucleotides, the CDR3 is TGCAGTGCTAGAGATCCGGAGACTAGCGGGTACAATGAGCAGTTCTTC. It specifies CSARDPETSGYNEQFF.

This clonotype was seen a few times. The rearrangement joins TRBV5-5 to TRBJ2-5; D is undetermined. The V and J ends lost 4 bases and 1 base respectively, with 2 bases between them. Germline loops: CDR1 SGHKS, CDR2 YYEKEE (reference sequence). The CDR3 extends over 11 amino acids. CDR3 sequence reads: CASSIQETQYF. The DNA for the CDR3 is TGTGCCAGCAGCATCCAAGAGACCCAGTACTTC.

This clonotype showed up many times. This chain uses TRBV7-3 with TRBJ1-1; 7 positions match TRBD1. CDR3 size: 13 residues. Germline values: CDR1 SGHTA, CDR2 FQGTGA. V was clipped by 5 bases and J by 4 bases; unmatched bases: 4. The CDR3 sequence: CASSQGGSTEAFF. CDR3 DNA: TGTGCCAGCAGCCAGGGGGGGAGCACTGAAGCTTTCTTT.

This clonotype was seen repeatedly, ten times or more. The V call is TRBV4-1, the J call TRBJ1-1; 9 positions agree with TRBD1. CDR3 length: 15 amino acids. J lost 4 bases, V lost 1 base, and 4 bases had no gene match. Germline V gene sequence: CDR1 MGHRA, CDR2 YSYEKL. The chain's CDR3 is CASSQGVGQGTEAFF. CDR3 sequence (DNA): TGCGCCAGCAGCCAAGGGGTGGGACAGGGCACTGAAGCTTTCTTT.

This clonotype was observed many times. The chain recombines TRBV27 with TRBJ1-5; 7 nucleotides match TRBD1. This CDR3 has 13 amino acids. With 6 bases clipped from V and 7 bases from J, the junction kept 6 bases outside the gene matches. Germline V CDR1 and CDR2: MNHEY, SMNVEV (reference sequence). DNA of the CDR3: TGTGCCAGCAGCCTGGACAGGATCCAGCCCCAGCATTTT. Translated, it gives CASSLDRIQPQHF.

This clonotype was detected a few times. The V call is TRBV20-1, the J call TRBJ2-5; D is perhaps TRBD1 (6 bases). Germline CDR1 and CDR2: DFQATT and SNEGSKA (reference sequence). Deletions cut 4 bases from V and 0 bases from J, with 9 bases between. The CDR3 extends over 13 amino acids. The CDR3 protein is CSATRQDQETQYF. The CDR3 nucleotides read TGCAGTGCTACCCGACAGGACCAAGAGACCCAGTACTTC.

This clonotype came up many times. The chain employs TRBV12-3 or TRBV12-4 and TRBJ1-1; no clear D gene. The CDR3 is 14 amino acids. Trimming took 6 bases from V and 1 from J, leaving 12 bases between them. CDR3 protein: CASSPRTENTEAFF. CDR3 DNA sequence: TGTGCCAGCAGCCCTAGGACGGAGAACACTGAAGCTTTCTTT.

This clonotype was seen repeatedly, ten times or more. V gene TRBV5-1 combines with J gene TRBJ2-1; the match to TRBD1 covers 8 bases. The length of the CDR3 is 15 residues. The J segment lost 6 bases and the V segment lost 4 bases, leaving 9 bases of the junction unmatched. Germline loops: CDR1 SGHRS, CDR2 YFSETQ. DNA for the CDR3: TGCGCCAGCAGCGCGGGACAGGCGGACCTCAATGAGCAGTTCTTC. It is translated as CASSAGQADLNEQFF.

A few counts support this clonotype. The V call is TRBV7-2, the J call TRBJ2-7; TRBD2 matches at 10 bases. CDR1 and CDR2 (germline): SGHTA, FQGNSA. This CDR3 has 15 residues. V lost 4 bases to trimming and J lost 2 bases; unmatched junction nucleotides: 5. This CDR3 is CASSSGTSATYEQYF. DNA for the CDR3: TGTGCCAGCAGCTCCGGGACTAGCGCTACCTACGAGCAGTACTTC.

V is TRBV9 and J is TRBJ1-3; possibly TRBD1 for D (5 bases). Trimming stripped 3 bases from V and 10 bases from J, with 11 bases between. CDR3 length: 12 amino acids. CDR1 and CDR2 from the germline V gene are SGDLS and YYNGEE. CDR3: CASSAGTATIYF. The CDR3 DNA reads TGTGCCAGCAGCGCCGGGACGGCGACCATATATTTT.

This clonotype was counted a few times. V is TRBV6-1 and J is TRBJ2-7, with D possibly matching TRBD1 (6 bases). The CDR3 totals 13 residues. CDR1 is MNHNS, CDR2 SASEGT, per germline. Between the trimmed V and J ends, which lost 6 bases and 2 bases, there was a span of 11 bases. The chain's CDR3 is CASRSDSAYEQYF. As DNA, the CDR3 is TGTGCCAGCAGGTCGGACAGTGCCTACGAGCAGTACTTC.

Ten or more counts support this clonotype. The CDR3 nucleotides read TGTGCCACCAGCGGTGACTTCGCGGGGTATGGCTACACCTTC. This gives the protein CATSGDFAGYGYTF. The chain couples TRBV15 to TRBJ1-2; D call uncertain. CDR3 length: 14 amino acids. Deletions cut 5 bases from V and 5 bases from J, with 15 bases between. Germline-derived CDR1 and CDR2 are LNHNV and YYDKDF (reference sequence).

This clonotype has ten or more counts. The rearrangement uses TRBV10-3 and TRBJ2-3; either TRBD1 or TRBD2 may fit D (6 bases each). CDR3 size: 13 residues. The germline CDR1 and CDR2 sequences are ENHRY and SYGVKD. Trimming cost V 11 bases and J 1 base, with 13 bases left between them. The CDR3 nucleotides read TGTGCCTGCAACGGGGGCCGCACAGATACGCAGTATTTT. Its translation is CACNGGRTDTQYF.